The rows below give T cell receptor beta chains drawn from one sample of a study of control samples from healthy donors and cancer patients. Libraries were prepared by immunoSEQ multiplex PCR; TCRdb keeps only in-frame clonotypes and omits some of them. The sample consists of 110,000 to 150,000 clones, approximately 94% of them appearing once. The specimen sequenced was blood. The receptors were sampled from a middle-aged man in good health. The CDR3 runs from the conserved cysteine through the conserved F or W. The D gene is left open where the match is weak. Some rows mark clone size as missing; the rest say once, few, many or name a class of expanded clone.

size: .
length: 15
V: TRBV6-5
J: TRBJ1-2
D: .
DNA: TGTGCCAGCAGTTACTCGTGGGCAGGAGAATTGGGCTACACCTTC
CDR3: CASSYSWAGELGYTF

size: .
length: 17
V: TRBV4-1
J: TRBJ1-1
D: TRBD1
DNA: TGCGCCAGCAGCCAGCCTCGACAGGGGGCACGGAACACTGAAGCTTTCTTT
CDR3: CASSQPRQGARNTEAFF

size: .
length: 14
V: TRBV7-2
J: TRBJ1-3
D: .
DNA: TGTGCCAGCAGCGAGCAGGGATCCGGAAACACCATATATTTT
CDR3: CASSEQGSGNTIYF

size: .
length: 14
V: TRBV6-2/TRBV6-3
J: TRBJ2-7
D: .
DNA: TGTGCCAGCAGTTACTCTAGGCCTGCCTACGAGCAGTACTTC
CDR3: CASSYSRPAYEQYF

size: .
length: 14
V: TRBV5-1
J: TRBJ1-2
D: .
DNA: TGCGCCAGCAGCTTGGCCGGTACAGGTCCGGGCTACACCTTC
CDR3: CASSLAGTGPGYTF

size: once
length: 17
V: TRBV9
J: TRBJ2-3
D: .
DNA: TGTGCCAGCAGCCTAGCCCTGGCGGAGCTAGACACAGATACGCAGTATTTT
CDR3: CASSLALAELDTDTQYF

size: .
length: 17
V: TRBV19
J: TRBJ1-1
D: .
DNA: TGTGCCAGTAACCACCCCGGATTGGGACCCATGAACACTGAAGCTTTCTTT
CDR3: CASNHPGLGPMNTEAFF

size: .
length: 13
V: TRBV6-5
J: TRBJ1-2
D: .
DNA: TGTGCCAGCAAACCGGGGACTGCGGATGGCTACACCTTC
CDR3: CASKPGTADGYTF

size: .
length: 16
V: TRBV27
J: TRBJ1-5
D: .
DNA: TGTGCCAGCACCGACAGGCCCGGCGTCAGCAATCAGCCCCAGCATTTT
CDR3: CASTDRPGVSNQPQHF

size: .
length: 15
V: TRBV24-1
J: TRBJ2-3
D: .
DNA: TGTGCCACCAGTGATTCGTTCAGCGGCACAGATACGCAGTATTTT
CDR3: CATSDSFSGTDTQYF

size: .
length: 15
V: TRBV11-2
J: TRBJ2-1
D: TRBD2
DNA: TGTGCCAGCAGCCGACCGGGACTAGCTATGCATGAGCAGTTCTTC
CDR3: CASSRPGLAMHEQFF

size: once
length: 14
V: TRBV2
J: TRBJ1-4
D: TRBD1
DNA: TGTGCCAGCGCACGGGACAGGGGGTTAGAAAAACTGTTTTTT
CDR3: CASARDRGLEKLFF

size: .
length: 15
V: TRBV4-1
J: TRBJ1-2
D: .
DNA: TGCGCCAGCAGCCAAGATCTTCGCGTAGGGGAAGGCTACACCTTC
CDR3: CASSQDLRVGEGYTF

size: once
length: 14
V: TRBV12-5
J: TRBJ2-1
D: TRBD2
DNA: TGTGCTAGTGGGTCTAGCGGGAGGGGCAATGAGCAGTTCTTC
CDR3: CASGSSGRGNEQFF

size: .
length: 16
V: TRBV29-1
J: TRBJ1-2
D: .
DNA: TGCAGCGTTGTAGACCCCTCAGAACCGGCCAACTATGGCTACACCTTC
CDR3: CSVVDPSEPANYGYTF

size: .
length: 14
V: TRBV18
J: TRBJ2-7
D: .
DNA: TGTGCCAGCTCACCAGGAGACCATTCCTACGAGCAGTACTTC
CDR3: CASSPGDHSYEQYF

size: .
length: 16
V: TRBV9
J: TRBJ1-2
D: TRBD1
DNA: TGTGCCAGCAGCGTAGTAGGGACAGGCCTTGGGGAGGAGTACACCTTC
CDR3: CASSVVGTGLGEEYTF

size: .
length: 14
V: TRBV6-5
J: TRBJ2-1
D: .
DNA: TGTGCCTCAATGCGGAGCCCTGGATACAATGAGCAGTTCTTC
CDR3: CASMRSPGYNEQFF

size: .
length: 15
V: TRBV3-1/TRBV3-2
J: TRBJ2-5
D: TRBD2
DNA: TGTGCCAGCAGCCAAGGGCCGGGGGGCCAAGAGACCCAGTACTTC
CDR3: CASSQGPGGQETQYF

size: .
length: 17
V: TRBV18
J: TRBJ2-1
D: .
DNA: TGTGCCAGCTCACCACCGTGGCAGGCCCTAGGTAGAGATGAGCAGTTCTTC
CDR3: CASSPPWQALGRDEQFF